Listed below are T cell receptor beta chains from one sample, sequenced in a study of a mutant IDH1 vaccine in newly diagnosed glioma. The table came from immunoSEQ multiplex PCR; TCRdb's copy has only in-frame clones and leaves some out. The data show about 94,000 clones, 85% to 90% seen once. These receptors' targets are unknown. Material: PBMCs, obtained from a glioma patient whose treatment included an IDH1 peptide vaccine. The receptors here all came from a woman aged 45-59 years with glioma. The CDR3 runs from the conserved cysteine through the conserved F or W. A D gene is named only where the DNA matches it firmly. Clone size is shown for a subset of rows, as once, few, many or a class of expanded clone.

CDR3nt	CDR3aa	j_gene	d_gene	v_gene	abundance
TGTGCCAGCAGTTTATTTTTTCGGGGCACAGTCAATCAGCCCCAGCATTTT	CASSLFFRGTVNQPQHF	TRBJ1-5	-	TRBV27	-
TGTGCCAGCATTTCAAACAGGGTAGGCGGCTACACCTTC	CASISNRVGGYTF	TRBJ1-2	-	TRBV2	-
TGCGCCAGCAGCTTAACAACAGGGTCCGATTCACCCCTCCACTTT	CASSLTTGSDSPLHF	TRBJ1-6	-	TRBV5-1	-
TGTGCCAGCAGCCCGAGGAGCTCTGGGGCCAACGTCCTGACTTTC	CASSPRSSGANVLTF	TRBJ2-6	-	TRBV28	-
TGTGCCTGGAGTGTACGTCTGCGCGGGGAGCTGTTTTTT	CAWSVRLRGELFF	TRBJ2-2	-	TRBV30	-
TGCGCCAGCAGCTTGGACCATGCTAATGAAAAACTGTTTTTT	CASSLDHANEKLFF	TRBJ1-4	-	TRBV5-1	-
TGTGCCAGCAGACAGGGTCCGTTGGAAAAACTGTTTTTT	CASRQGPLEKLFF	TRBJ1-4	-	TRBV2	-
TGTGCCAGCAGTTTAATGGGCAGCCTAAACTCTGGGGCCAACGTCCTGACTTTC	CASSLMGSLNSGANVLTF	TRBJ2-6	-	TRBV28	-
TGTGCCAGCTCACCGGACGGTTTCTATGGCTACACCTTC	CASSPDGFYGYTF	TRBJ1-2	-	TRBV18	-
TGTGCCAGCAGCTTAAGGCAGAACACCGGGGAGCTGTTTTTT	CASSLRQNTGELFF	TRBJ2-2	-	TRBV7-6	-
TGTGCCAGCAGCTCGGGACAGGGGTATGCAACTAATGAAAAACTGTTTTTT	CASSSGQGYATNEKLFF	TRBJ1-4	TRBD1	TRBV5-5	-
TGTGCCAGCAGTCCAGGGGGGAGATACACCATATATTTT	CASSPGGRYTIYF	TRBJ1-3	TRBD1	TRBV28	-
TGTGCCAGCAGCTTAACCAGTAGCTCCTATAATTCACCCCTCCACTTT	CASSLTSSSYNSPLHF	TRBJ1-6	-	TRBV7-9	-
TGTGCCAGCAGTTTACAGGTTGCCAAAAACATTCAGTACTTC	CASSLQVAKNIQYF	TRBJ2-4	-	TRBV28	-
TGTGCCAGCAGCTCGGGTGAAAAACTGTTTTTT	CASSSGEKLFF	TRBJ1-4	-	TRBV7-9	-
TGTGCCAGCAGCAGGACCCGATCCAAGGAAGCTTTCTTT	CASSRTRSKEAFF	TRBJ1-1	-	TRBV7-9	-
TGCGCCAGCAGCTTGGGAGGGACATCGAACACCGGGGAGCTGTTTTTT	CASSLGGTSNTGELFF	TRBJ2-2	-	TRBV5-1	-
TGTGCCAGCAGCCCAGGTACTAATGAAAAACTGTTTTTT	CASSPGTNEKLFF	TRBJ1-4	-	TRBV7-6	-
TGTGCCAGCTCACCTGGGACAGGGATGAACACTGAAGCTTTCTTT	CASSPGTGMNTEAFF	TRBJ1-1	TRBD1	TRBV18	-
TGTGCCAGCAGCCCCAGTACTAGCGGCCAGCAGTACTTC	CASSPSTSGQQYF	TRBJ2-7	TRBD2	TRBV7-2	-
TGTGCCACAAAGGCCTTGGCAGTGGAACGGCAGCCCCAGCATTTT	CATKALAVERQPQHF	TRBJ1-5	-	TRBV6-1	few
TGTGCCTGGAGTGGTGGGGGTGGGACAGCTTATAGCAATCAGCCCCAGCATTTT	CAWSGGGGTAYSNQPQHF	TRBJ1-5	TRBD1	TRBV30	-
TGTGCCAGCTCACCATGGAATGAGCAGTTCTTC	CASSPWNEQFF	TRBJ2-1	-	TRBV18	few
TGTGCCAGCAGGGACAGGGTTGTATCAGATACGCAGTATTTT	CASRDRVVSDTQYF	TRBJ2-3	TRBD1	TRBV27	-
TGTGCCATGGCACCCTCTGGGGCCAACGTCCTGACTTTC	CAMAPSGANVLTF	TRBJ2-6	-	TRBV10-3	-
TGTGCCAGCAGCCAAGAATTTCAGGGGTCGCGGGGAGCTGTTTTT	CASSQEFQGSRGAVF	TRBJ2-2	-	TRBV14	-
TGTGCCAGCAGCTTAGGCAGGGGAGGATCTGGGGCCAACGTCCTGACTTTC	CASSLGRGGSGANVLTF	TRBJ2-6	-	TRBV7-8	-
TGTGCCAGCAGCTTAGGATCATTATCGTATTCACCCCTCCACTTT	CASSLGSLSYSPLHF	TRBJ1-6	-	TRBV11-2	-
TGTGCCAGCTCACCGTCGACAGGGGAACAGCCCCAGCATTTT	CASSPSTGEQPQHF	TRBJ1-5	TRBD1	TRBV18	-
TGCGCCAGCAGCTTTTCAGCGGGGACTGGCTACGAGCAGTACTTC	CASSFSAGTGYEQYF	TRBJ2-7	TRBD2	TRBV5-1	-
TGTGCCAGCTCAGCGGGGGGGAGCAACACTGAAGCTTTCTTT	CASSAGGSNTEAFF	TRBJ1-1	-	TRBV18	-
TGTGCCAGCTCACTTACAGGGTCCGACACTGAAGCTTTCTTT	CASSLTGSDTEAFF	TRBJ1-1	-	TRBV18	-
TGTGCCAGCAGCTTAAAAGATACGCAGTATTTT	CASSLKDTQYF	TRBJ2-3	-	TRBV5-6	once
TGTGCCAGTAGTCCTACGGGTCAAGAGACCCAGTACTTC	CASSPTGQETQYF	TRBJ2-5	-	TRBV19	few
TGTGCCAGCAGTGAAGTGGAAGGGCTAAACACCATATATTTT	CASSEVEGLNTIYF	TRBJ1-3	-	TRBV6-1	once
TGTGCCAGCAGACGGACAGGGGCTTCAGATCAGGCCCAGTACTTC	CASRRTGASDQAQYF	TRBJ2-5	TRBD1	TRBV6-1	-
TGTGCCAGCACCGAAGGTCGTCGGGTTAATCAGCCCCAGCATTTT	CASTEGRRVNQPQHF	TRBJ1-5	-	TRBV28	few
TGCAGCGCCGCAGGACGGGGGGGCGATGGCTACACCTTC	CSAAGRGGDGYTF	TRBJ1-2	-	TRBV29-1	-
TGTGCCAGCAGCTCCCTCAATCGATGGGTTGAGCAGTTCTTC	CASSSLNRWVEQFF	TRBJ2-1	-	TRBV11-2	-
TGTGCCAGTAGTATCGGGCACTACGAGCAGTACTTC	CASSIGHYEQYF	TRBJ2-7	-	TRBV19	once
TGCGCCAGCAGTTTTAGCGGGAGGCTCAGCTCCTACAATGAGCAGTTCTTC	CASSFSGRLSSYNEQFF	TRBJ2-1	TRBD2	TRBV10-1	-